These 28 T cell receptor beta chains were sequenced from one sample in a study of cytomegalovirus exposure and HLA in healthy donors. Primers included in the PCR were 60 Vbeta and 13 Jbeta primers. Sequenced by immunoSEQ multiplex PCR; TCRdb stores in-frame clones only, minus some. Of roughly 90,000 clones detected, around 80% appear once; the ten largest clones hold 5.5% to 8%. Sequencing was performed on PBMCs. All receptors derive from a man younger than 40 in good health and CMV-seronegative.

This rearrangement joins TRBV5-5 to TRBJ2-1, with TRBD2 identical over 13 bases. V lost 4 bases and J lost 9; bases outside the gene matches: 7. Per the germline V gene, CDR1 is SGHKS and CDR2 is YYEKEE (reference sequence). CDR3 length equals 15 residues. The CDR3 region has the DNA TGTGCCAGCAGCAAAGGACTAGCGGGAGTCACTGAGCAGTTCTTC. It encodes CASSKGLAGVTEQFF.

This clone was detected once. CDR3 protein: CASSMGTGATEAFF. Written as DNA, the CDR3 is TGCGCCAGCAGTATGGGGACAGGGGCCACTGAAGCTTTCTTT. V gene TRBV5-1 combines with J gene TRBJ1-1; 10 bases agree with TRBD1. V lost 5 bases, J lost 4 bases, and 5 bases stayed unmatched. The CDR3 sequence is 14 residues long. Germline assignment: CDR1 SGHRS and CDR2 YFSETQ.

There are a few counts of this clone. DNA of the CDR3: TGTGCCAGCTCTAGGGGACAGAACTCCTACGAGCAGTACTTC. It encodes CASSRGQNSYEQYF. The V and J genes are TRBV18 and TRBJ2-7; 7 nucleotides agree with TRBD1. Germline-derived CDR1 and CDR2 are KGHSH and LQKENI. This CDR3 has 14 residues. Trimming at V came to 6 bases and at J to 0 bases, leaving 5 bases not matched to a gene.

This sequence joins TRBV28 and TRBJ2-1; D possibly corresponds to TRBD2 (7 bases). CDR1 and CDR2 (germline): MDHEN, SYDVKM. The CDR3 runs 17 residues. V was trimmed by 7 bases and J by 6 bases, leaving 25 bases between them. CDR3 sequence: CASIPLRAGGLGNEQFF. The CDR3 bases are TGTGCCAGCATTCCCCTGAGGGCCGGGGGGCTTGGCAATGAGCAGTTCTTC.

CDR3 loop: CASSQGTGNYEQYF. The CDR3 DNA follows: TGTGCCAGCAGCCAGGGGACAGGGAACTACGAGCAGTACTTC. The chain carries TRBV11-2 and TRBJ2-7; 9 bases align to TRBD1. Germline CDR1 and CDR2: SGHAT and FQNNGV. The CDR3 has 14 amino acids. The J segment lost 3 bases and the V segment lost 5 bases, leaving 5 bases of the junction unmatched.

The chain combines TRBV9 with TRBJ2-2, with 12 bases matching TRBD2. Germline CDR1 and CDR2: SGDLS and YYNGEE. The CDR3 has 16 amino acids. The V gene end was trimmed by 1 base and the J gene end by 9 bases; junction bases not matched to a gene: 7. The CDR3 coding sequence is TGTGCCAGCAGCGTACTAGCGGGGGGGCCCCATCGGGAGCTGTTTTTT. Translated: CASSVLAGGPHRELFF.

The rearrangement links TRBV7-2 to TRBJ1-2; 10 positions agree with TRBD1. CDR1 is SGHTA, CDR2 FQGNSA, per germline. V was clipped by 4 bases and J by 7 bases; unmatched bases: 9. The CDR3 runs 15 residues. The CDR3 sequence is CASSYLGDRGSGYTF. The CDR3 bases are TGTGCCAGCAGCTACTTAGGGGACAGGGGTTCTGGCTACACCTTC.

This clone was observed once. The rearrangement links TRBV25-1 to TRBJ1-6; 8 nucleotides align to TRBD1. The CDR3 length is 16 residues. Looked up from germline, CDR1 is MGHDK and CDR2 is SYGVNS. Trimming at V came to 3 bases and at J to 10 bases, leaving 11 bases not matched to a gene. CDR3 protein: CASSDPWGQAGSPLHF. CDR3 DNA: TGTGCCAGCAGTGACCCCTGGGGACAGGCGGGGTCACCCCTCCACTTT.

This chain links TRBV6-1 with TRBJ1-6, with no clear D. Germline values: CDR1 MNHNS, CDR2 SASEGT. Trimming left V 8 bases short and J 0 bases short, with 8 bases between. The CDR3 runs 14 residues. In DNA, the CDR3 is TGTGCCAGCCAAATTAGCTCCTATAATTCACCCCTCCACTTT. Encoded protein: CASQISSYNSPLHF.

The chain has TRBV2 and TRBJ2-7; possible D gene TRBD1, 6 bases. Germline CDR1 SNHLY, CDR2 FYNNEI. V lost 8 bases to trimming and J lost 0 bases, with 14 bases between them. There are 14 residues in the CDR3. The CDR3 is CASLRGSYSYEQYF. For the CDR3, the DNA is TGTGCCAGCCTCAGGGGAAGCTACTCCTACGAGCAGTACTTC.

This chain connects TRBV10-3 to TRBJ1-1; D is possibly TRBD1 (6 bases). The CDR3 extends over 13 amino acids. V dropped 8 bases and J dropped 1 base, with 11 bases sitting between them. In germline, CDR1 is ENHRY, CDR2 SYGVKD. CDR3 region: CAIWGHKNTEAFF. As DNA, the CDR3 is TGTGCCATCTGGGGACACAAGAACACTGAAGCTTTCTTT.

This rearrangement joins TRBV7-9 to TRBJ1-6; TRBD1 agrees at 7 bases. The CDR3 has 18 residues. CDR1 SEHNR and CDR2 FQNEAQ come from the germline V gene (reference sequence). With V trimmed by 3 bases and J by 7 bases, 15 bases remained unmatched. The CDR3 nucleotides are TGTGCCAGCAGCTTTCCTCAAATGACAGGGAGATTGAATTCACCCCTCCACTTT. It codes for CASSFPQMTGRLNSPLHF.

This clone was recorded a few times. The genes are TRBV7-6 and TRBJ2-7; TRBD1 matches at 11 bases. The CDR3 loop spans 14 amino acids. The V and J ends lost 7 bases and 2 bases, in that order; junction bases with no gene match: 4. Per germline, CDR1 SGHVS and CDR2 FNYEAQ. In DNA form, the CDR3 reads TGTGCCAGCATCCCGGGACAGGGGGCCTACGAGCAGTACTTC. Its translation: CASIPGQGAYEQYF.

The rearrangement links TRBV5-1 to TRBJ1-4; D may be TRBD1 (6 bases). V was shortened by 4 bases and J by 8 bases, with 15 bases between the two germline ends. Germline CDR1 SGHRS, CDR2 YFSETQ. CDR3 length: 14 amino acids. This CDR3 is CASSPAGVGEKLFF. In DNA, the CDR3 is TGCGCCAGCAGCCCCGCAGGGGTCGGCGAAAAACTGTTTTTT.

This clone was seen once. V is TRBV28 and J is TRBJ2-2, with TRBD2 as a possible D gene (7 bases). The germline V gene encodes CDR1 MDHEN and CDR2 SYDVKM. The germline V and J ends were trimmed by 7 bases and 6 bases, with 18 bases remaining between them. This CDR3 spans 15 amino acids. The CDR3: CASTLGRGVPGELFF. Written as DNA, the CDR3 is TGTGCCAGCACCCTAGGGAGGGGGGTGCCCGGGGAGCTGTTTTTT.

Only a few counts were recorded for this clone. This rearrangement joins TRBV5-5 to TRBJ1-1, with 7 nucleotides matching TRBD1. Trimming removed 4 bases from V and 0 bases from J; junction bases left unmatched: 6. CDR1 is SGHKS, CDR2 YYEKEE, per germline (reference sequence). The CDR3 is 15 amino acids. The CDR3 DNA reads TGTGCCAGCAGCCAGAAGGACAGGTTGAACACTGAAGCTTTCTTT. Protein sequence: CASSQKDRLNTEAFF.

This clone was recorded only once. This chain uses TRBV6-4 with TRBJ2-3, with D possibly being TRBD1 (5 bases). This CDR3 is built from 14 residues. Trimming left V 4 bases short and J 1 base short, with 9 bases between. Germline values: CDR1 MRHNA, CDR2 SNTAGT. The CDR3 region has the DNA TGTGCCAGCAGTGCCCAGGGCGGCACAGATACGCAGTATTTT. Amino acid sequence: CASSAQGGTDTQYF.

J is TRBJ1-1 and V is TRBV6-5; 7 bases are a match to TRBD1. The CDR3 is 15 residues long. Trimming at V came to 6 bases and at J to 4 bases, leaving 11 bases not matched to a gene. Germline V gives CDR1 MNHEY, CDR2 SVGAGI. The CDR3 coding sequence is TGTGCCAGCAGCCCTAATGAGGGGGCGCGCACTGAAGCTTTCTTT. Residues: CASSPNEGARTEAFF.

This chain joins TRBV6-1 and TRBJ2-7, with 13 nucleotides matching TRBD2. Germline CDR1 MNHNS, CDR2 SASEGT. V shed 6 bases, J shed 4 bases, and the junction held 6 bases outside the gene matches. The CDR3 length is 15 residues. CDR3 DNA sequence: TGTGCCAGCAGGGAGGGACTAGCGGGAATTTACGAGCAGTACTTC. This encodes CASREGLAGIYEQYF.

This clone was seen more than once but under ten times. This chain joins TRBV7-9 and TRBJ2-6; D uncertain. The CDR3 spans 13 residues. The germline gives CDR1 SEHNR, CDR2 FQNEAQ (reference sequence). Between the trimmed V and J ends, which lost 3 bases and 8 bases, there was a span of 8 bases. CDR3 coding DNA: TGTGCCAGCAGCTTCGAGGCGTCCAACGTCCTGACTTTC. It specifies CASSFEASNVLTF.

V usage is TRBV5-5 and J usage is TRBJ1-1; maybe TRBD1 (5 bases). Germline CDR1 and CDR2: SGHKS and YYEKEE (reference sequence). This CDR3 comprises 14 residues. V was pared by 0 bases and J by 7 bases, with 13 bases between. CDR3 residues: CASSLDGTGDEAFF. CDR3 DNA sequence: TGTGCCAGCAGCTTGGACGGTACGGGGGATGAAGCTTTCTTT.

The V call is TRBV27, the J call TRBJ2-7; 7 bases line up with TRBD1. The V segment lost 3 bases and the J segment 6 bases; nucleotides outside the gene matches: 8. This CDR3 spans 14 amino acids. CDR1 and CDR2 from the germline V gene are MNHEY and SMNVEV (reference sequence). In DNA form, the CDR3 reads TGTGCCAGCAGTTTGGTACAGGGGCCAGGCGAGCAGTACTTC. Translated: CASSLVQGPGEQYF.

The chain links TRBV20-1 to TRBJ2-3; D not certain. The germline V and J ends were trimmed by 6 bases and 2 bases, with 6 bases remaining between them. Germline V lookup: CDR1 DFQATT, CDR2 SNEGSKA (reference sequence). The CDR3 length is 11 residues. The chain's CDR3 is CSASPTDTQYF. For the CDR3, the DNA is TGCAGTGCGAGCCCCACAGATACGCAGTATTTT.

The rearrangement uses TRBV30 and TRBJ1-4; maybe TRBD1 (5 bases). The CDR3 has 15 residues. Trimming pared 0 bases from V and 1 base from J, leaving 9 bases between. CDR1 is GTSNPN and CDR2 is SVGIG in the germline V gene (reference sequence). CDR3 bases: TGTGCCTGGAGTGTTGGGGGAGGAACTAATGAAAAACTGTTTTTT. This sequence encodes CAWSVGGGTNEKLFF.

The gene calls are TRBV6-5 and TRBJ1-1; TRBD1 is a possible D gene (5 bases). The CDR3 is made up of 14 amino acids. Trimming left V 6 bases short and J 1 base short, with 12 bases between. The V gene's germline CDR1 is MNHEY and CDR2 SVGAGI. The CDR3 here is CASRQDKGNTEAFF. In DNA form, the CDR3 reads TGTGCCAGCAGGCAGGACAAGGGGAACACTGAAGCTTTCTTT.

The count of this clone is one. The V and J genes are TRBV6-1 and TRBJ2-5; D gene unclear. V was pared by 10 bases and J by 5 bases, with 14 bases between. There are 12 residues in the CDR3. Per the germline V gene, CDR1 is MNHNS and CDR2 is SASEGT. The CDR3 loop reads CANPSRVETQYF. Here the CDR3 DNA reads TGTGCCAACCCTTCCCGGGTGGAGACCCAGTACTTC.

The CDR3 reads CASTGQGIPGANVLTF. The CDR3 DNA is TGTGCCAGCACCGGACAGGGGATCCCTGGGGCCAACGTCCTGACTTTC. This chain connects TRBV28 to TRBJ2-6, with TRBD1 matching 9 bases. The CDR3 runs 16 residues. Per germline, CDR1 MDHEN and CDR2 SYDVKM. After removal of 7 bases from V and 2 bases from J, the junction contained 6 bases not matched to a gene.

V usage is TRBV4-2 and J usage is TRBJ2-3; D is unclear. The V gene lost 1 base and the J gene lost 3 bases, with 8 bases spanning the gap. Germline loops: CDR1 LGHNA, CDR2 YNFKEQ. CDR3 length: 14 amino acids. CDR3 coding DNA: TGTGCCAGCAGCCAAGGATCCGGGACAGATACGCAGTATTTT. This translates into CASSQGSGTDTQYF.